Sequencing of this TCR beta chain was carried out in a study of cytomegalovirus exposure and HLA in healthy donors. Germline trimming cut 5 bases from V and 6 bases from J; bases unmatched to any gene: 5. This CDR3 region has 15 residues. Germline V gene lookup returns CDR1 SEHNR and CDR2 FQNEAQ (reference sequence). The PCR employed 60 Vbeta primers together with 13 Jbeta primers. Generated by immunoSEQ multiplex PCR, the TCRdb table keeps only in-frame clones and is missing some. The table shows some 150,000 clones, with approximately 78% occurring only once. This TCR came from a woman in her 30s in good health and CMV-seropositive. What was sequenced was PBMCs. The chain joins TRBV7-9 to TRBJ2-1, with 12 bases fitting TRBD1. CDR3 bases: TGTGCCAGCAGCCGCCGGGACAGGGGGCTCAATGAGCAGTTCTTC. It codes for CASSRRDRGLNEQFF.